The 6 T cell receptor beta chains below all came from one sample that was sequenced in a study of T cells in Graves' hyperthyroidism and ophthalmopathy. TCR beta CDR3 regions were amplified from RNA. HTBI primers drove first-round RT-PCR of the TCR CDR3. TCRdb re-analysed the multiplex PCR reads in MiXCR, keeping a single row per CDR3 protein. Of about 640,000 distinct CDR3 sequences in the sample, less than 25% were seen once. Input material: blood. The source of these receptors is a young man with Graves' ophthalmopathy.

This clonotype was detected many times. The chain employs TRBV28 and TRBJ1-2; 7 nucleotides agree with TRBD1. Germline lookup yields CDR1 MDHEN and CDR2 SYDVKM. This CDR3 comprises 15 residues. The trim removed 3 bases at V and 4 bases at J, leaving 8 bases unmatched. CDR3 region: CASSFPTGLGYGYTF. The CDR3 nucleotides are TGTGCCAGCAGTTTCCCGACAGGGCTGGGCTATGGCTACACCTTC.

The CDR3 reads CASNPTGGKSSLQFYEQYF. The CDR3 DNA is TGTGCCAGCAATCCCACAGGGGGTAAAAGTAGCCTGCAATTCTACGAGCAGTACTTC. The chain links TRBV28 to TRBJ2-7, with TRBD1 matching 8 bases. The CDR3 sequence is 19 residues long. Per germline, CDR1 MDHEN and CDR2 SYDVKM. The J segment lost 3 bases and the V segment lost 7 bases, leaving 23 bases of the junction unmatched. The full variable domain, its missing parts supplied by reference TRBV28 and TRBJ2-7, is DVKVTQSSRYLVKRTGEKVFLECVQDMDHENMFWYRQDPGLGLRLIYFSYDVKMKEKGDIPEGYSVSREKKERFSLILESASTNQTSMYLCASNPTGGKSSLQFYEQYFGPGTRLTVT.

This clonotype showed up many times. V gene TRBV28 combines with J gene TRBJ1-2; no firm D call. The CDR3 length is 13 residues. CDR1 and CDR2 from the germline V gene are MDHEN and SYDVKM. With 2 bases removed from V and 4 bases from J, the gap between germline ends came to 8 bases. CDR3 sequence reads: CASSLPGIYGYTF. The CDR3 nucleotides read TGTGCCAGCAGTTTACCGGGCATCTATGGCTACACCTTC.

The V and J genes are TRBV9 and TRBJ1-1; TRBD1 aligns across 8 bases. V dropped 4 bases and J dropped 0; count of bases not matched to a gene: 8. Germline assignment: CDR1 SGDLS and CDR2 YYNGEE. The CDR3 length is 16 residues. The CDR3 DNA reads as TGTGCCAGCAGCCCCGACAGGGGTGGCATGAACACTGAAGCTTTCTTT. It yields the protein CASSPDRGGMNTEAFF. Combining the CDR3 with reference TRBV9 and TRBJ1-1 gives the whole variable domain DSGVTQTPKHLITATGQRVTLRCSPRSGDLSVYWYQQSLDQGLQFLIQYYNGEERAKGNILERFSAQQFPDLHSELNLSSLELGDSALYFCASSPDRGGMNTEAFFGQGTRLTVV.

A few counts support this clonotype. The gene calls are TRBV10-2 and TRBJ2-3, with D possibly matching TRBD2 (5 bases). This CDR3 contains 14 residues. Germline loops: CDR1 WSHSY, CDR2 SAAADI. V was trimmed by 2 bases and J by 4 bases, leaving 10 bases between them. The CDR3 coding sequence is TGCGCCAGCAGTGAGGAGGGTCAAGCAGATACGCAGTATTTT. Its translation: CASSEEGQADTQYF.

This clonotype was observed at least ten times. The CDR3 bases are TGTGCCACTACAGGGGACTTCAATCAGCCCCAGCATTTT. Amino acids: CATTGDFNQPQHF. This sequence joins TRBV10-3 and TRBJ1-5, with TRBD1 matching over 7 bases. CDR1 ENHRY and CDR2 SYGVKD come from the germline V gene. This CDR3 contains 13 residues. J lost 3 bases, V lost 10 bases, and 6 bases had no gene match.